A selection of T cell receptor beta chains follows, all from one sample in a study of identical twins. One entry per CDR3 protein results from TCRdb running MiXCR on the 5' RACE reads. The top ten clones hold under 0.35% of a sample with 1.5 million to 2 million distinct CDR3 sequences, less than 40% of them seen once. The sequencing sample was made of cord blood. Receptors were obtained from a newborn girl in good health. Both conserved end residues are part of each CDR3. The order of the fields is V gene, D gene, clone size, J gene, CDR3 DNA, CDR3 protein. D genes are given only for firm matches. Size tells how often a clone was seen (once, few, many) or the class of an expanded clone, and some rows leave it out.

v_call: TRBV2; d_call: .; clone_size: .; j_call: TRBJ1-4; cdr3_nt: TGTGCCAGCAGTGAACTGAGCAGGGGAGGTGAAAAACTGTTTTTT; cdr3_aa: CASSELSRGGEKLFF
v_call: TRBV19; d_call: .; clone_size: .; j_call: TRBJ2-2; cdr3_nt: TGTGCCAGTAGTATACCTTACACCGGGGAGCTGTTTTTT; cdr3_aa: CASSIPYTGELFF
v_call: TRBV12-3/TRBV12-4; d_call: .; clone_size: few; j_call: TRBJ2-2; cdr3_nt: TGTGCCAGCAGTCCGGGACACGAATTCGTGTCCGGGGAGCTGTTTTTT; cdr3_aa: CASSPGHEFVSGELFF
v_call: TRBV9; d_call: .; clone_size: .; j_call: TRBJ2-7; cdr3_nt: TGTGCCAGCAGCGTAGGCCAGGGAGGGGGGAATGAGCAGTACTTC; cdr3_aa: CASSVGQGGGNEQYF
v_call: TRBV20-1; d_call: .; clone_size: few; j_call: TRBJ2-3; cdr3_nt: TGCAGTGCTAGATTCCTAGTTCCCCAGTATTTT; cdr3_aa: CSARFLVPQYF
v_call: TRBV11-2; d_call: .; clone_size: few; j_call: TRBJ2-1; cdr3_nt: TGTGCCAGCAGCTCCGGGGGGCTTCGGGACAATGAGCAGTTCTTC; cdr3_aa: CASSSGGLRDNEQFF
v_call: TRBV9; d_call: .; clone_size: .; j_call: TRBJ2-7; cdr3_nt: TGTGCCAGCAGCCAGGAGGGCAACTCCTACAATGAGCAGTACTTC; cdr3_aa: CASSQEGNSYNEQYF
v_call: TRBV7-2; d_call: TRBD2; clone_size: .; j_call: TRBJ2-3; cdr3_nt: TGTGCCAGCAGCCCCCTGGGACTAGCGGGAGTTGAAGGCACAGATACGCAGTATTTT; cdr3_aa: CASSPLGLAGVEGTDTQYF
v_call: TRBV27; d_call: .; clone_size: .; j_call: TRBJ2-7; cdr3_nt: TGTGCCAGTTCCCTTATAGCGCCCCCCTACGAGCAGTACTTC; cdr3_aa: CASSLIAPPYEQYF
v_call: TRBV12-3/TRBV12-4; d_call: .; clone_size: few; j_call: TRBJ1-1; cdr3_nt: TGTGCCAGCAGTCTCTATGACCGGGGCAACACTGAAGCTTTCTTT; cdr3_aa: CASSLYDRGNTEAFF
v_call: TRBV19; d_call: TRBD1; clone_size: few; j_call: TRBJ1-2; cdr3_nt: TGTGCCAGTAGCCCGGACAGGTCTAATGGCTACACCTTC; cdr3_aa: CASSPDRSNGYTF
v_call: TRBV28; d_call: TRBD2; clone_size: .; j_call: TRBJ2-5; cdr3_nt: TGTGCCAGTCGGCAGGGAGGGCAAGAGACCCAGTACTTC; cdr3_aa: CASRQGGQETQYF
v_call: TRBV20-1; d_call: TRBD1; clone_size: .; j_call: TRBJ2-4; cdr3_nt: TGCAGTGCTGCTCGATGGGACAGGCGGGAAGAGCAGTACTTC; cdr3_aa: CSAARWDRREEQYF
v_call: TRBV9; d_call: TRBD2; clone_size: .; j_call: TRBJ2-1; cdr3_nt: TGTGCCAGCAGCCCACTTAGCGGGAGGCGGTACAATGAGCAGTTCTTC; cdr3_aa: CASSPLSGRRYNEQFF
v_call: TRBV9; d_call: TRBD2; clone_size: .; j_call: TRBJ2-1; cdr3_nt: TGTGCCAGCAGCGTAGGTAGCGGGGGCCGTTACAATGAGCAGTTCTTC; cdr3_aa: CASSVGSGGRYNEQFF
v_call: TRBV24-1; d_call: TRBD2; clone_size: many; j_call: TRBJ2-1; cdr3_nt: TGTGCCGCCGCGACTAGCGGAGTCTACAATGAGCAGTTCTTC; cdr3_aa: CAAATSGVYNEQFF
v_call: TRBV20-1; d_call: .; clone_size: .; j_call: TRBJ2-3; cdr3_nt: TGCAGTGCCGTAGACCCTCGCGGCGCAGATACGCAGTATTTT; cdr3_aa: CSAVDPRGADTQYF
v_call: TRBV20-1; d_call: TRBD2; clone_size: .; j_call: TRBJ2-3; cdr3_nt: TGCAGTGCTAACCGCGGGACTAGCGGGGGGCTAAGCACAGATACGCAGTATTTT; cdr3_aa: CSANRGTSGGLSTDTQYF
v_call: TRBV11-2; d_call: TRBD1; clone_size: many; j_call: TRBJ2-5; cdr3_nt: TGTGCCAGCAGCTTAGTATCACAGGGGGTTGAGACCCAGTACTTC; cdr3_aa: CASSLVSQGVETQYF
v_call: TRBV29-1; d_call: TRBD1; clone_size: .; j_call: TRBJ1-1; cdr3_nt: TGCAGCGTTCAACAGGGGGCAAACACTGAAGCTTTCTTT; cdr3_aa: CSVQQGANTEAFF
v_call: TRBV29-1; d_call: TRBD2; clone_size: many; j_call: TRBJ2-7; cdr3_nt: TGCAGCGTTGAGACTAGCGGGACCTACGAGCAGTACTTC; cdr3_aa: CSVETSGTYEQYF
v_call: TRBV6-2/TRBV6-3; d_call: .; clone_size: .; j_call: TRBJ2-2; cdr3_nt: TGTGCCAGCAGTTACCAGAGACCGCAGGACACCGGGGAGCTGTTTTTT; cdr3_aa: CASSYQRPQDTGELFF
v_call: TRBV28; d_call: .; clone_size: .; j_call: TRBJ1-4; cdr3_nt: TGTGCCAGCAGTCCCACGAACCGAGGGGGAACTAGTGAAAAACTGTTTTTT; cdr3_aa: CASSPTNRGGTSEKLFF